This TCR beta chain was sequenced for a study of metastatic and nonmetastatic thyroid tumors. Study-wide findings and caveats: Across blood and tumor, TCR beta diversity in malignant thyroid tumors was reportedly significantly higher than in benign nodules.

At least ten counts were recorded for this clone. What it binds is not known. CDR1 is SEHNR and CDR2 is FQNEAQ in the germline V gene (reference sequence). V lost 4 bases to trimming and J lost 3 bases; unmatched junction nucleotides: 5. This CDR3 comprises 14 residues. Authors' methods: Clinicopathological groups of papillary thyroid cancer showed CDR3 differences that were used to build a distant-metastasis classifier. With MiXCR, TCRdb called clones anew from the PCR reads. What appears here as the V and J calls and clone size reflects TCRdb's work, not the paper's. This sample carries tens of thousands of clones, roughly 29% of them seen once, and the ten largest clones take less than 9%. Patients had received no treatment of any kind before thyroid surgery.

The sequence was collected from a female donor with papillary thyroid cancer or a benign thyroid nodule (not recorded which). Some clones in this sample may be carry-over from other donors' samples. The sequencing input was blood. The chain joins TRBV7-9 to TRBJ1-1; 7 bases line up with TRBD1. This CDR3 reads CASSYRTGYTEAFF. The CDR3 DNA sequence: TGTGCCAGCAGCTATCGGACAGGCTACACTGAAGCTTTCTTT. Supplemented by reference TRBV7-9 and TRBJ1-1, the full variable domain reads DTGVSQNPRHKITKRGQNVTFRCDPISEHNRLYWYRQTLGQGPEFLTYFQNEAQLEKSRLLSDRFSAERPKGSFSTLEIQRTEQGDSAMYLCASSYRTGYTEAFFGQGTRLTVV.